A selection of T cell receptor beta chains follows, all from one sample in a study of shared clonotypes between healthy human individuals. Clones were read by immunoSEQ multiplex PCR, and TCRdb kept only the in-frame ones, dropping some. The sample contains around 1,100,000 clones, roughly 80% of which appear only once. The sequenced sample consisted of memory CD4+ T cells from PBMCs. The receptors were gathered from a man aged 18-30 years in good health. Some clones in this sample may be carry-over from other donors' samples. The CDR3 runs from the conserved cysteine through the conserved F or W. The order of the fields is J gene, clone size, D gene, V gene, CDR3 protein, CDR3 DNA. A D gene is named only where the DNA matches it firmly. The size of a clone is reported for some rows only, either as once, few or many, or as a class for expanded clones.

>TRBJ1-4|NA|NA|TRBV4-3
CASSQSRKKEKLFF
TGCGCCAGCAGCCAATCTCGTAAGAAAGAAAAACTGTTTTTT
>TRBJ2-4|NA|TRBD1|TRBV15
CATSLEQGANKNIQYF
TGTGCCACCAGCCTAGAACAGGGGGCGAACAAAAACATTCAGTACTTC
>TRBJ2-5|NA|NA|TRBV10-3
CAISGGRHQETQYF
TGTGCCATCAGTGGTGGCAGGCATCAAGAGACCCAGTACTTC
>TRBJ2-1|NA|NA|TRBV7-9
CASSLRSGQENEQFF
TGTGCCAGCAGCTTACGGTCTGGGCAGGAAAATGAGCAGTTCTTC
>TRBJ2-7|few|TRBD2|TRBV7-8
CASSWTSSTYEQYF
TGTGCCAGCAGCTGGACTAGTTCGACCTACGAGCAGTACTTC
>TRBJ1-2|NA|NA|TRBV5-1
CASSGTLNYGYTF
TGCGCCAGCAGCGGGACTCTTAACTATGGCTACACCTTC
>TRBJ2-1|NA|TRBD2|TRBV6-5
CASSYKGSGRGNEQFF
TGTGCCAGCAGTTACAAGGGTAGCGGGAGGGGAAATGAGCAGTTCTTC
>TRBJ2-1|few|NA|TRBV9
CASSPRVADSLGEQFF
TGTGCCAGCAGCCCCCGGGTAGCGGATTCCCTAGGGGAGCAGTTCTTC
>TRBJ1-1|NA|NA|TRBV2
CASSESSAGGAEAFF
TGTGCCAGCAGTGAAAGTTCGGCGGGCGGCGCTGAAGCTTTCTTT
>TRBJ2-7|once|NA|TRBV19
CASSTRTSYEQYF
TGTGCCAGTAGTACCCGGACCTCCTACGAGCAGTACTTC
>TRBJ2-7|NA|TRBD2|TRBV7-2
CASSFDMTSAEQYF
TGTGCCAGCAGCTTTGATATGACTAGCGCCGAGCAGTACTTC
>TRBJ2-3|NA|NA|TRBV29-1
CSPEASTDTQYF
TGCAGCCCCGAGGCTAGCACAGATACGCAGTATTTT
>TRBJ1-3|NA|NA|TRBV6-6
CASRYDRNSGNTIYF
TGTGCCAGCAGGTACGACAGAAACTCTGGAAACACCATATATTTT
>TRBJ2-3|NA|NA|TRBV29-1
CSVYKYADTQYF
TGCAGCGTCTACAAATATGCAGATACGCAGTATTTT
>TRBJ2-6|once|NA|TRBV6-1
CASSEAQGAGANVLTF
TGTGCCAGCAGTGAAGCGCAAGGGGCTGGGGCCAACGTCCTGACTTTC
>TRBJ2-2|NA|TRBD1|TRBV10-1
CASRGQGAGELFF
TGCGCCAGCAGGGGACAGGGAGCCGGGGAGCTGTTTTTT
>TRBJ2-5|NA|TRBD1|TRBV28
CASSTRQGKTQYF
TGTGCCAGCAGTACCCGACAGGGAAAGACCCAGTACTTC
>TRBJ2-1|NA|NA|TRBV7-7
CASSPFDSSYNEQFF
TGTGCCAGCAGCCCCTTTGACAGCTCCTACAATGAGCAGTTCTTC
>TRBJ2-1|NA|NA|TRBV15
CATSRVGLRVDEQFF
TGTGCCACCAGCAGAGTAGGGTTGCGGGTGGATGAGCAGTTCTTC
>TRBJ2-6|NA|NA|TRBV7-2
CASSLLGPSGANVLTF
TGTGCCAGCAGCTTACTCGGCCCCTCTGGGGCCAACGTCCTGACTTTC
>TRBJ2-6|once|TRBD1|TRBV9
CASSARTGMSGANVLTF
TGTGCCAGCAGCGCCCGGACAGGAATGTCTGGGGCCAACGTCCTGACTTTC
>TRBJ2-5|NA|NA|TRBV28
CASSRRGEETQYF
TGTGCCAGCAGCCGTCGGGGCGAAGAGACCCAGTACTTC
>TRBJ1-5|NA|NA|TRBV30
CAWSVPGSGNQPQHF
TGTGCCTGGAGTGTACCGGGAAGCGGCAATCAGCCCCAGCATTTT
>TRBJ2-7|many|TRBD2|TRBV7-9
CASSLTGTSASDYEQYF
TGTGCCAGCAGTCTCACCGGGACTAGCGCGTCCGATTACGAGCAGTACTTC
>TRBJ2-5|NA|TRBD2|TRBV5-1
CASSLISGRAGETQYF
TGCGCCAGCAGCTTGATTAGCGGGAGGGCGGGGGAGACCCAGTACTTC
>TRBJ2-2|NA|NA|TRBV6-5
CASSYSARGGTGELFF
TGTGCCAGCAGTTACTCAGCCAGGGGGGGAACCGGGGAGCTGTTTTTT
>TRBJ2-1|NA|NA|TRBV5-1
CASSLGGRSYNEQFF
TGCGCCAGCAGCTTGGGGGGGAGGTCCTACAATGAGCAGTTCTTC
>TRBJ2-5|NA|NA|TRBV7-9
CASSLRRSSGVRETQYF
TGTGCCAGCAGCTTAAGGCGCTCATCAGGGGTGCGGGAGACCCAGTACTTC
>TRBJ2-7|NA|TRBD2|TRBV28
CASSSGLAGEYEQYF
TGTGCCAGCAGCTCGGGACTAGCGGGAGAGTACGAGCAGTACTTC
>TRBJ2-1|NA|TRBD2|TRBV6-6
CASSYAAGGGGEQFF
TGTGCCAGCAGTTACGCAGCGGGAGGGGGGGGTGAGCAGTTCTTC
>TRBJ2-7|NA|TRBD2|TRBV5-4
CASSSGLAGGQGYEQYF
TGTGCCAGCAGCTCTGGACTAGCGGGAGGTCAGGGCTACGAGCAGTACTTC
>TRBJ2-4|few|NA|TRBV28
CASSPDLAKNIQYF
TGTGCCAGCAGTCCAGACTTAGCCAAAAACATTCAGTACTTC
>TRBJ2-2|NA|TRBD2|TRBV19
CASRLAGVNTGELFF
TGTGCCAGTAGACTAGCGGGAGTGAACACCGGGGAGCTGTTTTTT
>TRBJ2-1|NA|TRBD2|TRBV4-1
CASSQVPSGRKIF
TGCGCCAGCAGCCAAGTTCCTAGCGGGAGGAAAATCTTC
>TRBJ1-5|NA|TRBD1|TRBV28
CASSLRTGGRQPQHF
TGTGCCAGCAGTTTGCGGACAGGGGGGCGTCAGCCCCAGCATTTT
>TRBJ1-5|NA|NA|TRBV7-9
CASSLVSGQPQHF
TGTGCCAGCAGCTTAGTATCGGGCCAGCCCCAGCATTTT
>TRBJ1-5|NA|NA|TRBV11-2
CASSLESQGYNQPQHF
TGTGCCAGCAGCTTAGAGTCTCAAGGCTACAATCAGCCCCAGCATTTT
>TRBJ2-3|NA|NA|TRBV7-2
CASSLRQGGPDTQYF
TGTGCCAGCAGCTTACGGCAGGGTGGGCCAGATACGCAGTATTTT
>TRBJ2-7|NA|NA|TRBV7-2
CASSITTGPYEQYF
TGTGCCAGCAGCATCACGACGGGTCCCTACGAGCAGTACTTC
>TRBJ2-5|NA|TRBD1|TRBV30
CAWGIRGRRETQYF
TGTGCCTGGGGAATCAGGGGGCGCAGGGAGACCCAGTACTTC
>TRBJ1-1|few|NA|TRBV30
CAWSPTGNTEAFF
TGTGCCTGGAGTCCTACAGGGAACACTGAAGCTTTCTTT
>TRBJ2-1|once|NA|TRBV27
CASRRRTDYNEQFF
TGTGCCAGCAGGAGGAGGACAGACTACAATGAGCAGTTCTTC
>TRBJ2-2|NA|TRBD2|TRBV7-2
CASSPGLRGGAGELFF
TGTGCCAGCAGCCCAGGGTTGCGGGGAGGGGCCGGGGAGCTGTTTTTT
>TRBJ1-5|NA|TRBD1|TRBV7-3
CASSSNGGQGQPQHF
TGTGCCAGCAGCTCAAACGGGGGACAGGGGCAGCCCCAGCATTTT
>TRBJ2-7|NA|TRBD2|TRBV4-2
CASSQDPAASGSIKQYF
TGTGCCAGCAGCCAAGATCCTGCGGCTAGCGGGAGTATCAAGCAGTACTTC
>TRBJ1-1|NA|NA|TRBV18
CASSPRAENTEAFF
TGTGCCAGCTCACCACGGGCAGAAAACACTGAAGCTTTCTTT
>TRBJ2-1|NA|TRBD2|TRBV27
CASSLRTSGMSYNEQFF
TGTGCCAGCAGTCTCCGGACTAGCGGAATGTCCTACAATGAGCAGTTCTTC
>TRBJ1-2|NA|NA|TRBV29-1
CSVELPVFGYTF
TGCAGCGTTGAATTGCCGGTTTTTGGCTACACCTTC